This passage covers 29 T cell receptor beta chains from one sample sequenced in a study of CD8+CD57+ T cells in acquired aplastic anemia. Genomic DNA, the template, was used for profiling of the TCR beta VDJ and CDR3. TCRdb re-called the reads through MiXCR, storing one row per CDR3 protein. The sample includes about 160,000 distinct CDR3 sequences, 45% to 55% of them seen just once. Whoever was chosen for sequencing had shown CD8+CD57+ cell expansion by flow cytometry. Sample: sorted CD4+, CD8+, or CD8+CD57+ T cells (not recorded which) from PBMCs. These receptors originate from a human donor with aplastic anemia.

CDR3 sequence reads: CSVSSGTGLVYEQYF. DNA for the CDR3: TGCAGCGTTTCCTCGGGGACAGGCCTCGTCTACGAGCAGTACTTC. The rearrangement links TRBV29-1 to TRBJ2-7; 8 bases are shared with TRBD1. The V gene's germline CDR1 is SQVTM and CDR2 ANQGSEA. This CDR3 comprises 15 residues. V lost 5 bases and J lost 3; bases outside the gene matches: 12.

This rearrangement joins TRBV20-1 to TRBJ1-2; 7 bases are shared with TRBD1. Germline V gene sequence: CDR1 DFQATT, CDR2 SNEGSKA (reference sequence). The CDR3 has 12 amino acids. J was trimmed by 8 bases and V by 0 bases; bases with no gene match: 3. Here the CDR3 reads CSARDRGDGYTF. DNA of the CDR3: TGCAGTGCTAGAGACAGGGGGGACGGCTACACCTTC.

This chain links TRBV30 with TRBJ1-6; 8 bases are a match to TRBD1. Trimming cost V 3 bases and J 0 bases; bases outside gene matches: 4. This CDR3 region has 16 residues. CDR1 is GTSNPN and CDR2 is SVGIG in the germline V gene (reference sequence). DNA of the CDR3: TGTGCCTGGAGATGGACAGGGAGCTCCTATAATTCACCCCTCCACTTT. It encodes CAWRWTGSSYNSPLHF.

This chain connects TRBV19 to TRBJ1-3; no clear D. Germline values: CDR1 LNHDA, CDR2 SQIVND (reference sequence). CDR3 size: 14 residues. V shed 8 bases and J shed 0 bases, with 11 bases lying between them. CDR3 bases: TGTGCCAGTGGGAAAGGGTCCTCTGGAAACACCATATATTTT. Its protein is CASGKGSSGNTIYF.

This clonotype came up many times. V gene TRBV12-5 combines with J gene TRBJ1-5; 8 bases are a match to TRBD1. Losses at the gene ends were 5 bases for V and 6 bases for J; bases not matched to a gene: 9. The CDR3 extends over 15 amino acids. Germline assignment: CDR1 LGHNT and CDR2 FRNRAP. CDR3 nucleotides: TGTGCTAGTGGTCCGGACAGGGTGTCGGTTCAGCCCCAGCATTTT. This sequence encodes CASGPDRVSVQPQHF.

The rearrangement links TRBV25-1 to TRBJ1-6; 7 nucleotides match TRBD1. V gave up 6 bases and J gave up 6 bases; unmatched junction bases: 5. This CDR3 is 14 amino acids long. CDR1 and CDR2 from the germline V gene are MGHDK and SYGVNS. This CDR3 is CASSWTGANSPLHF. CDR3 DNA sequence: TGTGCCAGCAGCTGGACAGGAGCTAATTCACCCCTCCACTTT.

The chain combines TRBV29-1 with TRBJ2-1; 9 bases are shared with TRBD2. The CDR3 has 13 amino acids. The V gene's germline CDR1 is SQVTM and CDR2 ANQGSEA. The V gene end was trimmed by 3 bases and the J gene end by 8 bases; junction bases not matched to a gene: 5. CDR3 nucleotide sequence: TGCAGCGTTGATGCGGGAGGGCCAGATGAGCAGTTCTTC. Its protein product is CSVDAGGPDEQFF.

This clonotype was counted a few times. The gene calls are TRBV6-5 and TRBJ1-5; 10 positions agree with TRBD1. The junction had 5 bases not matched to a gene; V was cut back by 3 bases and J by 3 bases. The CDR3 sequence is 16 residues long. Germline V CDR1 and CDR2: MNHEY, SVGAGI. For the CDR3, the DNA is TGTGCCAGCAGTTATGGGACAGGGGTTCACAATCAGCCCCAGCATTTT. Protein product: CASSYGTGVHNQPQHF.

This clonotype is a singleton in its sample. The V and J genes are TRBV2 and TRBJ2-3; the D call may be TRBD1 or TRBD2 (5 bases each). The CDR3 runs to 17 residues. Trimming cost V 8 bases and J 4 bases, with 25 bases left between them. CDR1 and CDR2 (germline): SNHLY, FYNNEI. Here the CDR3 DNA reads TGTGCCAGCTGCCGAGGGCTCGGGGCGCTTAGCGCAGATACGCAGTATTTT. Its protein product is CASCRGLGALSADTQYF.

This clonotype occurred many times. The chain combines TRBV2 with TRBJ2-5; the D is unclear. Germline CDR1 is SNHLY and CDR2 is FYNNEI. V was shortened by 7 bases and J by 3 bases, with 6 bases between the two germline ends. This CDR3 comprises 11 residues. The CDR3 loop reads CASTEKETQYF. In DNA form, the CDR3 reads TGTGCCAGCACCGAGAAAGAGACCCAGTACTTC.

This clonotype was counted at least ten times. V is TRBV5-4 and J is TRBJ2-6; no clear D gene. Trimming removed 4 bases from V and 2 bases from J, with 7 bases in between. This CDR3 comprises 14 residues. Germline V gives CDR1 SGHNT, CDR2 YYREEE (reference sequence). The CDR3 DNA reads TGTGCCAGCAGCCCAGAGGCTGGGGCCAACGTCCTGACTTTC. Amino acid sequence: CASSPEAGANVLTF.

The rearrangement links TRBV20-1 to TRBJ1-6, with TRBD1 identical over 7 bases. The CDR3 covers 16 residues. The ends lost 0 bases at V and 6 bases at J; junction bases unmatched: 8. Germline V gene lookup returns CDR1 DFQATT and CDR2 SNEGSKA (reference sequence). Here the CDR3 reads CSARDWAGGRNSPLHF. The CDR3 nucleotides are TGCAGTGCTAGAGACTGGGCAGGGGGTCGTAATTCACCCCTCCACTTT.

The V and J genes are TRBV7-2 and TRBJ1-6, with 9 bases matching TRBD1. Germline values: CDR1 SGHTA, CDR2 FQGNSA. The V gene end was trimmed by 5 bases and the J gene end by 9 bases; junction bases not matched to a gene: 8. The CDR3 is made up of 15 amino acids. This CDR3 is CASSPPGTGSSPLHF. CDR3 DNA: TGTGCCAGCAGCCCCCCCGGGACAGGGAGTTCACCCCTCCACTTT.

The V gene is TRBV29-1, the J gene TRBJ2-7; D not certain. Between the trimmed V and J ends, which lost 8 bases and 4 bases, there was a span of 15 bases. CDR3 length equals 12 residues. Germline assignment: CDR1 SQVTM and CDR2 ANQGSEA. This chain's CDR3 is CSIIFSRYEQYF. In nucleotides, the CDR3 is TGCAGCATTATATTCTCGCGGTACGAGCAGTACTTC.

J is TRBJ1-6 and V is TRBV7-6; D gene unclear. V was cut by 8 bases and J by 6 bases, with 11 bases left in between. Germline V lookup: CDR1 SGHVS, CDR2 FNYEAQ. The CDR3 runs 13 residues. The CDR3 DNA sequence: TGTGCCAGCGGATTACAAGTTAATTCACCCCTCCACTTT. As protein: CASGLQVNSPLHF.

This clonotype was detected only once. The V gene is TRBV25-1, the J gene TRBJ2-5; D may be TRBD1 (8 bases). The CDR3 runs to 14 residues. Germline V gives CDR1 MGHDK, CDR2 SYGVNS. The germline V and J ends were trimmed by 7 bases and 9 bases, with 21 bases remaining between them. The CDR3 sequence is CASTAVQGGGAQYF. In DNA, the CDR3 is TGTGCCAGCACAGCGGTACAGGGGGGAGGGGCCCAGTACTTC.

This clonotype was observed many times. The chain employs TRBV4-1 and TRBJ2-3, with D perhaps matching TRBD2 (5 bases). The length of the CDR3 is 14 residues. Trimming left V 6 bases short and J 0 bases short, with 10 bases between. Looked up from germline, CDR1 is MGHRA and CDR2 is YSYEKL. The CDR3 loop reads CASSSVGSTDTQYF. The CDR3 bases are TGCGCCAGCAGTAGCGTGGGGAGCACAGATACGCAGTATTTT.

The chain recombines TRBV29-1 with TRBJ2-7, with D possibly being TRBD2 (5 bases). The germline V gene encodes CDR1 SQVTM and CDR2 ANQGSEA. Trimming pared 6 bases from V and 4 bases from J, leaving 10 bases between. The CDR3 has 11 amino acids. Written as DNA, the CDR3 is TGCAGCGTCGGGGTAGGGTACGAGCAGTACTTC. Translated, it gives CSVGVGYEQYF.

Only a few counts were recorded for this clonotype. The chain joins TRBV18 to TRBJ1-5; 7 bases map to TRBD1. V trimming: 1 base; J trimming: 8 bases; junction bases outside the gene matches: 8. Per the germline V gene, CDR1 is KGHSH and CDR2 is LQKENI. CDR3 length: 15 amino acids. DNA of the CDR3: TGTGCCAGCTCACCACTGGCAGGGGGAGGTGAGCCCCAGCATTTT. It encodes CASSPLAGGGEPQHF.

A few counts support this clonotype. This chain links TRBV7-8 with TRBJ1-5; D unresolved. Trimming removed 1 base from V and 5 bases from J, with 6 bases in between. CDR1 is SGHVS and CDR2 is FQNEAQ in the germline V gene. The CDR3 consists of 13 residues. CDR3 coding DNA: TGTGCCAGCAGCTTAGGAGAGCATCAGCCCCAGCATTTT. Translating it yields CASSLGEHQPQHF.

The CDR3 sequence is CSATGTSVEGGLYEQYF. CDR3 sequence (DNA): TGCAGTGCGACCGGGACTAGCGTCGAAGGGGGCCTCTACGAGCAGTACTTC. V and J are TRBV20-1 and TRBJ2-7; TRBD2 matches at 10 bases. Trimming took 6 bases from V and 3 from J; bases not matched to a gene: 17. Germline CDR1 and CDR2: DFQATT and SNEGSKA (reference sequence). The CDR3 covers 17 residues.

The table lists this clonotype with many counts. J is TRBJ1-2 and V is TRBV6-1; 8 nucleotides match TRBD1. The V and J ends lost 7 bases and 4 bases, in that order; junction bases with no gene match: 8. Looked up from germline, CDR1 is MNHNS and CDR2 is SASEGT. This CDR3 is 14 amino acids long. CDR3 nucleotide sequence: TGTGCCAGCACCCCAGGGGGCTATGGCTATGGCTACACCTTC. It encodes CASTPGGYGYGYTF.

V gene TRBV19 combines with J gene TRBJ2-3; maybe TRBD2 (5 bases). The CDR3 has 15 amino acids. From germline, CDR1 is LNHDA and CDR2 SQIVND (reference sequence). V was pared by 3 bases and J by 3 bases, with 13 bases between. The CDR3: CASSMVGVATDTQYF. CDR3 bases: TGTGCCAGTAGTATGGTCGGGGTCGCGACAGATACGCAGTATTTT. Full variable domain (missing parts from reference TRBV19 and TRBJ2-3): DGGITQSPKYLFRKEGQNVTLSCEQNLNHDAMYWYRQDPGQGLRLIYYSQIVNDFQKGDIAEGYSVSREKKESFPLTVTSAQKNPTAFYLCASSMVGVATDTQYFGPGTRLTVL.

The CDR3 spells CASSESKNDGYTF. CDR3 nucleotide sequence: TGCGCCAGCAGTGAGTCGAAAAATGATGGCTACACCTTC. The gene calls are TRBV10-2 and TRBJ1-2; D is unclear. Germline loops: CDR1 WSHSY, CDR2 SAAADI. Trimming pared 0 bases from V and 6 bases from J, leaving 8 bases between. The CDR3 spans 13 residues.

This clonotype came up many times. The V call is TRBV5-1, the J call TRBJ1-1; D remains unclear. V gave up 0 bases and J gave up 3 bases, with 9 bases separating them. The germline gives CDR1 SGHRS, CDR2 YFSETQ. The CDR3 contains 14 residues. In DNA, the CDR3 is TGCGCCAGCAGCTTGGGCATGAGGTACACTGAAGCTTTCTTT. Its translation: CASSLGMRYTEAFF.

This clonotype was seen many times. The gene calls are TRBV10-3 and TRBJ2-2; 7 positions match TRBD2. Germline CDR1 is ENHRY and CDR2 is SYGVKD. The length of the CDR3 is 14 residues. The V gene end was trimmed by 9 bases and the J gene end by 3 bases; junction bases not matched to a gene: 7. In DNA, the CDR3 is TGTGCCATGACGCGGGAGAGGGACACCGGGGAGCTGTTTTTT. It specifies CAMTRERDTGELFF.

CDR3 amino acids: CASSTIAGGPVYEQFF. As DNA, the CDR3 is TGTGCCAGCAGCACCATAGCGGGAGGGCCCGTCTATGAGCAGTTCTTC. This chain joins TRBV11-1 and TRBJ2-1, with TRBD2 matching over 11 bases. The CDR3 sequence is 16 residues long. After removal of 5 bases from V and 8 bases from J, the junction contained 11 bases not matched to a gene. CDR1 and CDR2 from the germline V gene are SGHAT and FQDESV (reference sequence).

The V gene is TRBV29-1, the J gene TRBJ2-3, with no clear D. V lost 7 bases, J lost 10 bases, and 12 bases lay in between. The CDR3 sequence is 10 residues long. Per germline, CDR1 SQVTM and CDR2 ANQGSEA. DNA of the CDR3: TGCAGCGCCGAAACGCAACCGCAGTATTTT. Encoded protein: CSAETQPQYF.

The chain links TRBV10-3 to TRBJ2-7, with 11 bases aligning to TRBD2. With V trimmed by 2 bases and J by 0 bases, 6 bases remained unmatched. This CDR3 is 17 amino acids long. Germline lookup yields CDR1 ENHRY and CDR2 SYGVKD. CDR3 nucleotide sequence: TGTGCCATCAGTGAGCGGGGTAGCGGGAGGGCCTCCTACGAGCAGTACTTC. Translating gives CAISERGSGRASYEQYF.